Shown below are 28 T cell receptor beta chains from a single sample sequenced in a study of blood T cell repertoires in COVID-19. Libraries were prepared by immunoSEQ multiplex PCR; TCRdb keeps only in-frame clonotypes and omits some of them. The sample carries fewer than 120,000 clones, 75% to 80% recorded once. What was sequenced was peripheral blood. These receptors all stem from a woman of 80 years or more with active or convalescent COVID-19.

J is TRBJ2-5 and V is TRBV7-8; D is perhaps TRBD1 (6 bases). CDR1 and CDR2 from the germline V gene are SGHVS and FQNEAQ. This CDR3 contains 15 residues. Trimming took 5 bases from V and 5 from J, leaving 18 bases between them. In DNA form, the CDR3 reads TGTGCCAGCAGCCCGGTAAGGGGGTTGTCGGAGACCCAGTACTTC. Translated, it gives CASSPVRGLSETQYF.

This clone was seen once. The chain links TRBV5-4 to TRBJ2-7; TRBD2 agrees at 12 bases. J lost 0 bases, V lost 2 bases, and 6 bases had no gene match. From germline, CDR1 is SGHNT and CDR2 YYREEE (reference sequence). The CDR3 covers 17 residues. CDR3 loop: CASSLPPGLAGSYEQYF. The CDR3 DNA follows: TGTGCCAGCAGCTTACCCCCGGGACTAGCGGGCTCCTACGAGCAGTACTTC.

This clone came up a few times. The rearrangement joins TRBV3-1 (or the pseudogene TRBV3-2) to TRBJ2-7; TRBD2 agrees at 10 bases. The V and J ends lost 4 bases and 6 bases, in that order; junction bases with no gene match: 9. Germline CDR1 is LGHDT and CDR2 is YNNKEL (reference sequence). There are 15 residues in the CDR3. CDR3 nucleotides: TGTGCCAGCAGCCTGGCCCTAGCGGGAGTCAGCGAGCAGTACTTC. This encodes CASSLALAGVSEQYF.

This chain connects TRBV5-5 to TRBJ1-2; TRBD1 agrees at 9 bases. The junction had 9 bases not matched to a gene; V was cut back by 1 base and J by 5 bases. CDR3 length: 16 residues. The germline V gene has CDR1 SGHKS and CDR2 YYEKEE (reference sequence). The chain's CDR3 is CASSLSWTGEGYGYTF. CDR3 DNA sequence: TGTGCCAGCAGCTTGAGTTGGACAGGGGAAGGGTATGGCTACACCTTC.

CDR3 in amino acids: CATKNRDRYTDTQYF. DNA of the CDR3: TGTGCCACCAAAAACAGGGACCGATACACAGATACGCAGTATTTT. V gene TRBV10-3 combines with J gene TRBJ2-3, with a tentative D call TRBD1 (6 bases). The germline V gene encodes CDR1 ENHRY and CDR2 SYGVKD. This CDR3 spans 15 amino acids. Trimming took off 10 bases at V and 2 bases at J, with 19 bases between the two ends.

The chain has TRBV6-5 and TRBJ2-7, with 8 bases that match TRBD2. The CDR3 contains 15 residues. CDR1 and CDR2 from the germline V gene are MNHEY and SVGAGI. V gave up 1 base and J gave up 2 bases; unmatched junction bases: 4. In nucleotides, the CDR3 is TGTGCCAGCAGTTACTTGAGCGGGAGAACCTACGAGCAGTACTTC. This sequence encodes CASSYLSGRTYEQYF.

V usage is TRBV27 and J usage is TRBJ1-4, with a tentative D call TRBD1 (5 bases). The CDR3 spans 14 residues. V dropped 4 bases and J dropped 6 bases, with 12 bases sitting between them. Per the germline V gene, CDR1 is MNHEY and CDR2 is SMNVEV (reference sequence). CDR3 DNA sequence: TGTGCCAGCAGTTCGGCGGGGGGTTATGAAAAACTGTTTTTT. Protein: CASSSAGGYEKLFF.

Turning to this clone: A read error may account for a junction end that differs from germline. V gene TRBV12-3 or TRBV12-4 combines with J gene TRBJ2-1; D is ambiguous. This CDR3 contains 13 residues. For the CDR3, the DNA is TGTGCCAGCAGACTCGACTCCAACAATGAGCAGTTCTTC. Protein product: CASRLDSNNEQFF.

The genes are TRBV7-9 and TRBJ2-1; TRBD2 agrees at 10 bases. Germline CDR1 is SEHNR and CDR2 is FQNEAQ (reference sequence). The trim removed 5 bases at V and 7 bases at J, leaving 11 bases unmatched. The CDR3 has 16 amino acids. CDR3 loop: CASSRTAGGLQNEQFF. The DNA for the CDR3 is TGTGCCAGCAGCCGGACAGCGGGAGGGTTGCAAAATGAGCAGTTCTTC.

V and J are TRBV12-3 or TRBV12-4 and TRBJ2-5; D remains ambiguous. The V end was cut by 5 bases, the J end by 3 bases, with 4 bases between. CDR3 length equals 11 residues. The CDR3 loop reads CASSREETQYF. Written as DNA, the CDR3 is TGTGCCAGCAGTCGCGAAGAGACCCAGTACTTC.

CDR3 sequence: CASSIGTSNEQFF. CDR3 sequence (DNA): TGCGCCAGCAGCATCGGGACTAGCAATGAGCAGTTCTTC. The rearrangement joins TRBV5-1 to TRBJ2-1; TRBD2 matches at 8 bases. The germline gives CDR1 SGHRS, CDR2 YFSETQ. The length of the CDR3 is 13 residues. V shed 4 bases, J shed 6 bases, and the junction held 3 bases outside the gene matches.

CDR3 sequence reads: CASSLDGGSLSYNEQFF. Written as DNA, the CDR3 is TGTGCCAGCAGCTTAGATGGCGGGAGCCTCTCCTACAATGAGCAGTTCTTC. The rearrangement uses TRBV11-2 and TRBJ2-1; 7 positions match TRBD2. V was pared by 0 bases and J by 0 bases, with 5 bases of the junction left unmatched. The CDR3 spans 17 residues. The V gene's germline CDR1 is SGHAT and CDR2 FQNNGV.

The genes are TRBV6-5 and TRBJ1-2, with 8 bases lining up with TRBD1. This CDR3 is built from 15 residues. The ends lost 1 base at V and 4 bases at J; junction bases unmatched: 5. Germline assignment: CDR1 MNHEY and CDR2 SVGAGI. The CDR3 nucleotides read TGTGCCAGCAGTTACTTTACAGGGGGAATCTATGGCTACACCTTC. Protein product: CASSYFTGGIYGYTF.

The gene calls are TRBV20-1 and TRBJ2-5; maybe TRBD2 (6 bases). V lost 3 bases and J 4 bases, leaving 6 bases between the germline ends. CDR1 and CDR2 from the germline V gene are DFQATT and SNEGSKA (reference sequence). This CDR3 contains 11 residues. The CDR3 DNA is TGCAGTGCTAGGGGGGGAGAGACCCAGTACTTC. Translating gives CSARGGETQYF.

The chain joins TRBV29-1 to TRBJ2-1; 15 bases align to TRBD2. The junction had 4 bases not matched to a gene; V was cut back by 3 bases and J by 7 bases. Germline V CDR1 and CDR2: SQVTM, ANQGSEA. CDR3 length: 15 amino acids. CDR3 region: CSVDGTSGRYNEQFF. As DNA, the CDR3 is TGCAGCGTTGATGGGACTAGCGGGAGGTATAATGAGCAGTTCTTC.

The chain uses TRBV29-1 and TRBJ2-3; no clear D. CDR1 SQVTM and CDR2 ANQGSEA come from the germline V gene. CDR3 length equals 12 residues. The V and J ends lost 4 bases and 2 bases respectively, with 7 bases between them. The CDR3 nucleotides read TGCAGCGTTGTGCCTAACACAGATACGCAGTATTTT. Protein product: CSVVPNTDTQYF.

The CDR3 is CASSRGTGGYEQYF. The CDR3 DNA follows: TGTGCCAGCAGCCGAGGGACAGGGGGCTACGAGCAGTACTTC. The chain has TRBV5-4 and TRBJ2-7; 11 nucleotides match TRBD1. Germline CDR1 and CDR2: SGHNT and YYREEE (reference sequence). CDR3 length: 14 amino acids. J gave up 3 bases and V 4 bases, and 3 bases lay outside the gene matches.

The V and J genes are TRBV19 and TRBJ1-1; possibly TRBD1 for D (6 bases). The germline gives CDR1 LNHDA, CDR2 SQIVND (reference sequence). The CDR3 has 14 residues. V was shortened by 3 bases and J by 3 bases, with 11 bases between the two germline ends. Here the CDR3 DNA reads TGTGCCAGTAGTATTGTACAGGGAGACACTGAAGCTTTCTTT. The encoded protein is CASSIVQGDTEAFF.

The gene calls are TRBV4-3 and TRBJ2-1, with 9 positions matching TRBD2. In germline, CDR1 is LGHNA, CDR2 YSLEER. The CDR3 covers 19 residues. The V gene end was trimmed by 0 bases and the J gene end by 7 bases; junction bases not matched to a gene: 16. The CDR3 nucleotides are TGCGCCAGCAGCCAAGATAAGGGGCTAGCGGGACCCCGCGGGAATGAGCAGTTCTTC. Amino acid sequence: CASSQDKGLAGPRGNEQFF.

The chain is built from TRBV6-5 and TRBJ1-1, with TRBD1 matching 9 bases. V lost 7 bases and J lost 7; bases outside the gene matches: 13. Germline CDR1 reads MNHEY; CDR2 reads SVGAGI. CDR3 length: 15 amino acids. This CDR3 is CASTPTQGAVIEAFF. The CDR3 DNA reads as TGTGCCAGCACCCCAACACAGGGGGCCGTAATTGAAGCTTTCTTT.

This clone was seen only once. The chain uses TRBV11-3 and TRBJ2-1; D is undetermined. Trimming cost V 2 bases and J 0 bases, with 8 bases left between them. The germline V gene encodes CDR1 SGHNT and CDR2 YENEEA. The CDR3 covers 15 residues. CDR3 bases: TGTGCCAGCAGCTTAACCTCGAGCTCCTACAATGAGCAGTTCTTC. Translated: CASSLTSSSYNEQFF.

DNA of the CDR3: TGCAGCGTTGAAGATCGATATGGAGGTGAAAAACTGTTTTTT. This translates into CSVEDRYGGEKLFF. The chain couples TRBV29-1 to TRBJ1-4; D ambiguous. The CDR3 is 14 residues long. The V end lost 0 bases, the J end lost 7 bases, and 12 bases lay between the germline ends. CDR1 and CDR2 (germline): SQVTM, ANQGSEA.

The rearrangement uses TRBV5-8 and TRBJ2-1; TRBD2 is a possible D gene (5 bases). In germline, CDR1 is SGHTS, CDR2 YDEGEE. This CDR3 region has 13 residues. The V and J ends lost 2 bases and 8 bases respectively, with 11 bases between them. CDR3 bases: TGTGCCAGCAGCTTCGGAGGCCGCCATGAGCAGTTCTTC. Translated: CASSFGGRHEQFF.

This clone was seen a single time. The rearrangement uses TRBV29-1 and TRBJ2-7, with D maybe TRBD1 (5 bases). V was shortened by 7 bases and J by 0 bases, with 25 bases between the two germline ends. Germline V CDR1 and CDR2: SQVTM, ANQGSEA. The CDR3 spans 17 residues. CDR3 region: CSALLLRSGYSSYEQYF. The CDR3 nucleotides are TGCAGCGCATTACTATTACGGTCAGGGTACAGCTCCTACGAGCAGTACTTC.

V and J are TRBV10-3 and TRBJ2-2; tentative D call: TRBD1 (5 bases). The CDR3 sequence is 14 residues long. CDR1 is ENHRY and CDR2 is SYGVKD in the germline V gene. V shed 4 bases and J shed 3 bases, with 9 bases lying between them. The CDR3 nucleotides read TGTGCCATCAGTGGCAGGGTGGACACCGGGGAGCTGTTTTTT. Its translation is CAISGRVDTGELFF.

This clone was picked up a small number of times. The chain combines TRBV28 with TRBJ1-4; TRBD1 matches at 8 bases. The germline CDR1 and CDR2 sequences are MDHEN and SYDVKM. This CDR3 has 13 amino acids. The ends lost 5 bases at V and 12 bases at J; junction bases unmatched: 8. The CDR3 spells CASSPSTQGELFF. The CDR3 bases are TGTGCCAGCAGTCCAAGTACACAGGGGGAACTGTTTTTT.

The sample holds a few counts of this clone. The V gene is TRBV4-3, the J gene TRBJ2-7; a weak D match, TRBD2 (6 bases). The germline CDR1 and CDR2 sequences are LGHNA and YSLEER. V lost 4 bases and J lost 2, with 15 bases in between. CDR3 length equals 15 residues. CDR3 DNA sequence: TGCGCCAGCAGCCTCTGGCTAGCGCCTCCCTACGAGCAGTACTTC. Translated: CASSLWLAPPYEQYF.

A single count supports this clone. The chain joins TRBV3-1 (or the pseudogene TRBV3-2) to TRBJ2-1; 9 nucleotides line up with TRBD2. Per germline, CDR1 LGHDT and CDR2 YNNKEL (reference sequence). The V and J ends lost 1 base and 0 bases, in that order; junction bases with no gene match: 7. The CDR3 length is 18 residues. CDR3 in amino acids: CASSQGRLAASSYNEQFF. In nucleotides, the CDR3 is TGTGCCAGCAGCCAAGGAAGACTAGCGGCAAGCTCCTACAATGAGCAGTTCTTC.